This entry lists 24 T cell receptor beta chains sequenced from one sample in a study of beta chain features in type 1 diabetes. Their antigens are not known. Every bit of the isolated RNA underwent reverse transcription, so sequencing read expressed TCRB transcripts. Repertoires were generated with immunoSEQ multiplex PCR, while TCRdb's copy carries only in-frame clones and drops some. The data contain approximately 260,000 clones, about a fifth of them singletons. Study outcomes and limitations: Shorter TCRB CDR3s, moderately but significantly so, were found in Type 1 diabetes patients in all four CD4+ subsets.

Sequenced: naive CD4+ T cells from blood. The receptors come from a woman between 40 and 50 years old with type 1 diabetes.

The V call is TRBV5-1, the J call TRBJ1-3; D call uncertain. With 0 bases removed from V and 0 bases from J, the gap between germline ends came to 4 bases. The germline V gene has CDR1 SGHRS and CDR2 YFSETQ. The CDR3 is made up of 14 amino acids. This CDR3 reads CASSLDNSGNTIYF. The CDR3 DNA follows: TGCGCCAGCAGCTTGGACAACTCTGGAAACACCATATATTTT.

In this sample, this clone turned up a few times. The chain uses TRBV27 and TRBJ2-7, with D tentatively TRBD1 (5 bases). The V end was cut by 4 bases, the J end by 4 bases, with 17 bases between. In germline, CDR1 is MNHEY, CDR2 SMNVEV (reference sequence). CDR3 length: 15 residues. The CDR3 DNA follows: TGTGCCAGCAGTTCCCCGACAGAGGCTCGGTACGAGCAGTACTTC. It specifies CASSSPTEARYEQYF.

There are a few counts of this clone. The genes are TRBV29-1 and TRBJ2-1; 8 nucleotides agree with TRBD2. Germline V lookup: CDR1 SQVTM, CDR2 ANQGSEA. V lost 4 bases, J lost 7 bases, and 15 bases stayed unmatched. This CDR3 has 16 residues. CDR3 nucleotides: TGCAGCGTTGTGAGGAGCGGGGGAGGTATACCTAATGAGCAGTTCTTC. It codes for CSVVRSGGGIPNEQFF.

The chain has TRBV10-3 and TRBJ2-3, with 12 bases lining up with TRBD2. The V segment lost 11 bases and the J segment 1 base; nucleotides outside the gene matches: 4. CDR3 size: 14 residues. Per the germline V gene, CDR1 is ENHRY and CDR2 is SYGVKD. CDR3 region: CAVRLAGGTDTQYF. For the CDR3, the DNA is TGTGCCGTCCGACTAGCGGGGGGCACAGATACGCAGTATTTT.

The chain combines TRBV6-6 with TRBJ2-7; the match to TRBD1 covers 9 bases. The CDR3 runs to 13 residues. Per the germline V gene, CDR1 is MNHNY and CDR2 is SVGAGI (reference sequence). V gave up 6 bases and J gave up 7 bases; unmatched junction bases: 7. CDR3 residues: CASSWTGEGEQYF. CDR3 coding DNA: TGTGCCAGCAGCTGGACAGGGGAAGGAGAGCAGTACTTC.

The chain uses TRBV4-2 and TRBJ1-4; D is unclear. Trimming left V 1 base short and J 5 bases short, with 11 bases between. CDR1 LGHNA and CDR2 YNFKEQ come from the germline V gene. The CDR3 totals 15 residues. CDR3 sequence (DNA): TGTGCCAGCAGCCAAGTTGAGGGAACAAATGAAAAACTGTTTTTT. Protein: CASSQVEGTNEKLFF.

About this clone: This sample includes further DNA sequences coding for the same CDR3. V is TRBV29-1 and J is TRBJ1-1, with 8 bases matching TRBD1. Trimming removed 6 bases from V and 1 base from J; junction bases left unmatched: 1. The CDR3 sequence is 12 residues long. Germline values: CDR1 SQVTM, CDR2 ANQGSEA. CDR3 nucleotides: TGCAGCGTCGGACAGGGGAACACTGAAGCTTTCTTT. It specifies CSVGQGNTEAFF.

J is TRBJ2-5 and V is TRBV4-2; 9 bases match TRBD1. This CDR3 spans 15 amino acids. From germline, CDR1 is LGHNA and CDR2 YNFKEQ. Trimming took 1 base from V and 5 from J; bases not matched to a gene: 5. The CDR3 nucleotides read TGTGCCAGCAGCCAAGGATGGGACAGGGAGGAGACCCAGTACTTC. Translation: CASSQGWDREETQYF.

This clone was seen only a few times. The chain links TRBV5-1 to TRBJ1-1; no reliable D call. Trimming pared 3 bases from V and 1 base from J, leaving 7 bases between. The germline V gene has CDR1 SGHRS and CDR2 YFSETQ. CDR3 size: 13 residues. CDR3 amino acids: CASSYNSNTEAFF. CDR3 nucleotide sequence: TGCGCCAGCAGCTACAATTCGAACACTGAAGCTTTCTTT. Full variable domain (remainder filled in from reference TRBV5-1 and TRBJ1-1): KAGVTQTPRYLIKTRGQQVTLSCSPISGHRSVSWYQQTPGQGLQFLFEYFSETQRNKGNFPGRFSGRQFSNSRSEMNVSTLELGDSALYLCASSYNSNTEAFFGQGTRLTVV.

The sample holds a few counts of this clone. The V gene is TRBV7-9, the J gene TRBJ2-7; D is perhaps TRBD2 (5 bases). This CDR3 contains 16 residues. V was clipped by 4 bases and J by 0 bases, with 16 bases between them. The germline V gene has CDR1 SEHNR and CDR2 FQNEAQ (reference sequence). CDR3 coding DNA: TGTGCCAGCAGCTCTTTAACCGGAGGTAGCTCCTACGAGCAGTACTTC. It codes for CASSSLTGGSSYEQYF.

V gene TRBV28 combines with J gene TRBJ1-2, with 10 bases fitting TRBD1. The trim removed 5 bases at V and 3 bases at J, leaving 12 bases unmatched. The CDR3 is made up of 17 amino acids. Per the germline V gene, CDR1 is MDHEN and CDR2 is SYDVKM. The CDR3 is CASSPGTGEGLYYGYTF. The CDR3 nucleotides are TGTGCCAGCAGTCCAGGGACAGGGGAAGGACTTTACTATGGCTACACCTTC.

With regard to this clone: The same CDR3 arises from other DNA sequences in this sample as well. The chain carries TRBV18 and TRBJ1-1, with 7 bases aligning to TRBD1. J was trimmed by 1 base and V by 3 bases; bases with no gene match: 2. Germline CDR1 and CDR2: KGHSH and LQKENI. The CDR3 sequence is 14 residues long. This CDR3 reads CASSPWTGNTEAFF. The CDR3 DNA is TGTGCCAGCTCACCGTGGACAGGGAACACTGAAGCTTTCTTT.

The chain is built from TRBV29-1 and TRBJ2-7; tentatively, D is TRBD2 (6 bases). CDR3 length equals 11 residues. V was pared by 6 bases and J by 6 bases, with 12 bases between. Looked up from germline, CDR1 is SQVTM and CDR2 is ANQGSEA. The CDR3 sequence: CSVRETTEQYF. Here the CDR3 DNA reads TGCAGCGTCCGGGAGACAACCGAGCAGTACTTC.

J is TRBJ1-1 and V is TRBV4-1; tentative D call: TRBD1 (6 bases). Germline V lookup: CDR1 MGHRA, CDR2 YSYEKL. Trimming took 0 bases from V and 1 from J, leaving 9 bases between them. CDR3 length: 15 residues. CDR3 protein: CASSQEGAGNTEAFF. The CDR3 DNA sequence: TGCGCCAGCAGCCAAGAGGGGGCAGGGAACACTGAAGCTTTCTTT.

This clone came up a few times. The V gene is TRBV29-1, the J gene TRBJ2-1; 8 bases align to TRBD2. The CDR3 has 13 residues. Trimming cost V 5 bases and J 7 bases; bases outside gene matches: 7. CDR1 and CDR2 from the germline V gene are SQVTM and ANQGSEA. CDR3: CSVYGTRGNEQFF. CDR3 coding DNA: TGCAGCGTTTATGGGACTAGGGGGAATGAGCAGTTCTTC.

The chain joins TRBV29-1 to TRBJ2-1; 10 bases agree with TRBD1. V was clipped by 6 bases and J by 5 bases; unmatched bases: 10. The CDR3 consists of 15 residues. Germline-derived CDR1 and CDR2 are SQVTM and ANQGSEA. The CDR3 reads CSVEKTGQGNNEQFF. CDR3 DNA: TGCAGCGTAGAAAAAACGGGACAGGGGAACAATGAGCAGTTCTTC.

The CDR3 loop is CASYPPGPGGTEAFF. The CDR3 bases are TGTGCCAGCTATCCGCCGGGCCCCGGAGGAACTGAAGCTTTCTTT. V and J are TRBV28 and TRBJ1-1; no clear D gene. The CDR3 sequence is 15 residues long. The V end lost 8 bases, the J end lost 5 bases, and 21 bases lay between the germline ends. Looked up from germline, CDR1 is MDHEN and CDR2 is SYDVKM.

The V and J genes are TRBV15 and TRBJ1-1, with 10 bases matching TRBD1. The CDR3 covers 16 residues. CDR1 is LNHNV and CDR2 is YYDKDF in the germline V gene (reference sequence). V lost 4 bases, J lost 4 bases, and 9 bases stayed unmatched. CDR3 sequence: CATSIGTGEWGTEAFF. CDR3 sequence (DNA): TGTGCCACCAGCATCGGGACAGGGGAGTGGGGCACTGAAGCTTTCTTT.

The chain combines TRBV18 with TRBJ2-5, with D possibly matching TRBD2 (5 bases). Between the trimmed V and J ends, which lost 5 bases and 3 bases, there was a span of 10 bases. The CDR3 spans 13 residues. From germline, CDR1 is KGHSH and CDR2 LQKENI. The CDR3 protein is CASSSGSEETQYF. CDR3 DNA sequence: TGTGCCAGCTCATCGGGATCCGAAGAGACCCAGTACTTC. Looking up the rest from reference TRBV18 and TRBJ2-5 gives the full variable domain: NAGVMQNPRHLVRRRGQEARLRCSPMKGHSHVYWYRQLPEEGLKFMVYLQKENIIDESGMPKERFSAEFPKEGPSILRIQQVVRGDSAAYFCASSSGSEETQYFGPGTRLLVL.

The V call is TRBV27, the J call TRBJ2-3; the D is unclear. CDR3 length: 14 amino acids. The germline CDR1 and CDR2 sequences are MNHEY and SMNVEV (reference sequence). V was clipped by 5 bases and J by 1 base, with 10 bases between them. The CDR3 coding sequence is TGTGCCAGCAGTGCGAAAGTCGGCACAGATACGCAGTATTTT. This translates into CASSAKVGTDTQYF.

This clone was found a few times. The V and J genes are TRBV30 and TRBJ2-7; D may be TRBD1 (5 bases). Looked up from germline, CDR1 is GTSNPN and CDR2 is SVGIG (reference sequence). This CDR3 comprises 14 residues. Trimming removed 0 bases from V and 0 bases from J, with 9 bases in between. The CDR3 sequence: CAWSVQTDSYEQYF. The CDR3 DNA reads TGTGCCTGGAGTGTACAGACAGACTCCTACGAGCAGTACTTC.

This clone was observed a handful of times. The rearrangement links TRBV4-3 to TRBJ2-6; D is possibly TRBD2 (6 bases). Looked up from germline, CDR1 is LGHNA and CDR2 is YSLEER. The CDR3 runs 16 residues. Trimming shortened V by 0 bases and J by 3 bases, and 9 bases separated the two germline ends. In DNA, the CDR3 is TGCGCCAGCAGCCAAGATGGAGGGGTTGGGGCCAACGTCCTGACTTTC. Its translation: CASSQDGGVGANVLTF.

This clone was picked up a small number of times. The CDR3 sequence is CAIGDGGLTDTQYF. CDR3 coding DNA: TGTGCCATCGGCGACGGGGGGCTCACAGATACGCAGTATTTT. The gene calls are TRBV10-3 and TRBJ2-3; D is possibly TRBD2 (7 bases). This CDR3 spans 14 amino acids. Germline lookup yields CDR1 ENHRY and CDR2 SYGVKD. V lost 8 bases and J 2 bases, leaving 14 bases between the germline ends.

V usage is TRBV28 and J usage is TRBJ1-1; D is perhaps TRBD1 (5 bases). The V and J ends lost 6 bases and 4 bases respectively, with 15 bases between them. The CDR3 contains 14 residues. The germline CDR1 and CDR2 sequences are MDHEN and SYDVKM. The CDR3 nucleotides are TGTGCCAGCAGGAAGGGGTGGCCGAGCACTGAAGCTTTCTTT. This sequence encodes CASRKGWPSTEAFF.